This paragraph reports one TCR beta chain. One junction end does not reproduce the germline sequence, and a read error may be involved. Co-extracting RNA and DNA was done with roughly 17-32 mg of unsorted bulk tissue as input. Tumor samples were assessed, and every one had over 75% viable tumor cells. This record comes from a study of tumor-infiltrating lymphocytes in primary liver carcinoma. CDR1 is SQVTM and CDR2 is ANQGSEA in the germline V gene. The CDR3 length is 14 residues. From 450 to 600 ng total RNA, TCR beta cDNA was generated with a primer in the constant region. Construction of TCR beta libraries relied on three successive nested multiplex PCR rounds employing slightly modified ARM-PCR. PCR rounds one and two used TRBV1-TRBV30 forward primers with a C-beta reverse primer for around 9 cycles each. TCRdb fed the multiplex PCR reads into MiXCR, producing one record per CDR3 protein. The sample consists of about 21,000 distinct CDR3 sequences, approximately 79% of them appearing once.

The material sequenced was liver tumor tissue from sampling region 1. Subset specified: tumor region T1, superior pole. V is TRBV29-1 and J is TRBJ2-2; D unclear. The sequence derives from a man aged 35 to 55 with primary liver carcinoma and hepatitis B virus infection. CDR3 protein: CSVARTVNTGELFF. CDR3 in DNA: TGCAGCGTTGCCCGAACAGTGAACACAGGGGAGCTGTTTTTT.